Below, 19 T cell receptor beta chains from the same sample are listed, as sequenced in a study of regulatory T cells in long-lasting Graves disease. The authors built TCR beta libraries using iRepertoire HTBI primers and Arm-PCR of CDR3 regions. TCRdb reanalysed the multiplex PCR reads using MiXCR and keeps one entry per CDR3 protein. This sample has fewer than 650,000 distinct CDR3 sequences, with 15% to 20% found just once. Time point here: newly diagnosed GD, antithyroid drugs for less than 3 months. Researchers made the TCR library from RNA that was extracted from PBMCs. These same records also appear under a second study, on T cells in Graves' hyperthyroidism and ophthalmopathy.

The sample consisted of peripheral blood mononuclear cells (PBMCs), taken at new diagnosis, from a patient treated with antithyroid drugs. Receptors originate from a woman in her twenties or thirties with Graves disease.

Concerning this clonotype itself: The final CDR3 position lacks the conserved phenylalanine or tryptophan, pointing to a likely read error. The V and J genes are TRBV29-1 and TRBJ1-1; D not resolved. Trimming removed 2 bases from V and 1 base from J, with 8 bases in between. The CDR3 extends over 13 amino acids. In germline, CDR1 is SQVTM, CDR2 ANQGSEA. CDR3 in amino acids: CSVEIQKNTEAFS. The CDR3 bases are TGCAGCGTTGAAATACAGAAGAACACTGAAGCTTTCTCT.

This clonotype appeared a few times. The chain joins TRBV20-1 to TRBJ2-1; 7 positions match TRBD2. Trimming cost V 6 bases and J 2 bases; bases outside gene matches: 22. The germline V gene encodes CDR1 DFQATT and CDR2 SNEGSKA (reference sequence). This CDR3 has 19 amino acids. CDR3 coding DNA: TGCAGTGCCGGCCTTGGGGCGGGAGCAAGAGCAAGAGCCTACAATGAGCAGTTCTTC. Its protein product is CSAGLGAGARARAYNEQFF.

This CDR3 reads CASSLSAAPGSGYTF. For the CDR3, the DNA is TGTGCCAGCAGTTTATCAGCAGCGCCAGGGTCGGGCTACACCTTC. The rearrangement uses TRBV27 and TRBJ1-2; maybe TRBD1 (5 bases). CDR1 is MNHEY, CDR2 SMNVEV, per germline (reference sequence). This CDR3 contains 15 residues. V shed 0 bases and J shed 8 bases, with 16 bases lying between them.

This clonotype appeared a few times. This may come from a read error, since a much larger clone is one base off. The chain employs TRBV6-4 and TRBJ2-2; tentative D call: TRBD2 (5 bases). This CDR3 has 14 residues. The germline V gene has CDR1 MRHNA and CDR2 SNTAGT. V was trimmed by 0 bases and J by 3 bases, leaving 5 bases between them. This CDR3 is CASSDSRDTGELFF. The CDR3 coding sequence is TGTGCCAGCAGTGACTCGCGGGACACCGGGGAGCTGTTTTTT.

This clonotype was recorded at least ten times. The rearrangement joins TRBV12-3 or TRBV12-4 to TRBJ2-1; D is possibly TRBD2 (6 bases). CDR3 length equals 14 residues. Between the trimmed V and J ends, which lost 8 bases and 2 bases, there was a span of 13 bases. The CDR3 DNA is TGTGCCAGCCTGTCAACTAGCACCTACAATGAGCAGTTCTTC. Translation: CASLSTSTYNEQFF.

This clonotype has ten or more counts. This rearrangement joins TRBV7-2 to TRBJ2-1; no clear D. The V end was cut by 5 bases, the J end by 2 bases, with 13 bases between. Looked up from germline, CDR1 is SGHTA and CDR2 is FQGNSA. This CDR3 has 15 residues. The CDR3 DNA reads TGTGCCAGCAGCCCCGAGGCGTATACCTACAATGAGCAGTTCTTC. Protein sequence: CASSPEAYTYNEQFF. Full variable domain (remainder filled in from reference TRBV7-2 and TRBJ2-1): GAGVSQSPSNKVTEKGKDVELRCDPISGHTALYWYRQSLGQGLEFLIYFQGNSAPDKSGLPSDRFSAERTGGSVSTLTIQRTQQEDSAVYLCASSPEAYTYNEQFFGPGTRLTVL.

Comment on this clonotype: A much larger clone differs from this one at a single base, so this may be a read error. This chain links TRBV12-3 or TRBV12-4 with TRBJ2-1; tentatively, D is TRBD2 (5 bases). The DNA end favors TRBJ2-5, so the J call may be wrong. The CDR3 extends over 13 amino acids. CDR3 sequence: CASSFVEGEAQYF. The CDR3 DNA follows: TGTGCCAGCAGTTTTGTAGAGGGAGAGGCCCAGTACTTC.

This clonotype was picked up many times. The V gene is TRBV28, the J gene TRBJ1-5; 8 bases match TRBD1. Germline V gives CDR1 MDHEN, CDR2 SYDVKM. The CDR3 extends over 15 amino acids. Trimming removed 3 bases from V and 7 bases from J; junction bases left unmatched: 8. Here the CDR3 reads CASSFSPGGVQPQHF. The CDR3 DNA is TGTGCCAGCAGTTTCTCTCCAGGGGGCGTGCAGCCCCAGCATTTT.

The genes are TRBV9 and TRBJ2-1; no definite D call. The V gene lost 3 bases and the J gene lost 0 bases, with 10 bases spanning the gap. The germline gives CDR1 SGDLS, CDR2 YYNGEE. This CDR3 has 15 amino acids. The CDR3 loop is CASSAEYTSYNEQFF. CDR3 nucleotides: TGTGCCAGCAGCGCCGAGTACACCTCCTACAATGAGCAGTTCTTC.

In this sample, this clonotype turned up many times. This sequence joins TRBV2 and TRBJ2-7; 7 nucleotides line up with TRBD1. The ends lost 11 bases at V and 6 bases at J; junction bases unmatched: 10. Germline V CDR1 and CDR2: SNHLY, FYNNEI. The CDR3 length is 12 residues. The CDR3 sequence is CAARQGLGEQYF. The CDR3 coding sequence is TGTGCCGCACGACAGGGTTTAGGCGAGCAGTACTTC.

This sequence joins TRBV7-8 and TRBJ2-3; tentatively, D is TRBD2 (5 bases). V lost 3 bases, J lost 2 bases, and 21 bases lay in between. Per germline, CDR1 SGHVS and CDR2 FQNEAQ. The CDR3 is 18 residues long. CDR3 coding DNA: TGTGCCAGCAGCTTCCAACCGAGGGCTCAGCGGACCACAGATACGCAGTATTTT. Its translation is CASSFQPRAQRTTDTQYF.

This clonotype was counted at least ten times. The J gene is TRBJ1-1, the V gene TRBV9; D remains unclear. This CDR3 contains 15 residues. CDR1 and CDR2 (germline): SGDLS, YYNGEE. Trimming removed 0 bases at V and 4 bases at J, with 13 bases between. CDR3 sequence: CASSVVTGASTEAFF. CDR3 DNA: TGTGCCAGCAGCGTAGTGACGGGAGCTAGCACTGAAGCTTTCTTT.

The V gene is TRBV6-2 or TRBV6-3, the J gene TRBJ1-5, with 7 nucleotides matching TRBD1. From germline, CDR1 is MNHEY and CDR2 SVGEGT. The CDR3 contains 14 residues. The junction had 6 bases not matched to a gene; V was cut back by 5 bases and J by 5 bases. CDR3 residues: CASSGRQGHQPQHF. For the CDR3, the DNA is TGTGCCAGCAGTGGGAGACAGGGCCATCAGCCCCAGCATTTT.

This clonotype was recorded many times. The chain is built from TRBV28 and TRBJ1-1; D call uncertain. Germline V CDR1 and CDR2: MDHEN, SYDVKM. Trimming left V 10 bases short and J 9 bases short, with 6 bases between. The CDR3 loop spans 8 amino acids. CDR3 sequence reads: CAIGQAFF. CDR3 nucleotides: TGTGCCATAGGCCAAGCTTTCTTT.

This clonotype turned up a few times. The V call is TRBV5-1, the J call TRBJ2-7; 10 nucleotides agree with TRBD2. The CDR3 loop spans 15 amino acids. Germline assignment: CDR1 SGHRS and CDR2 YFSETQ. After removal of 4 bases from V and 5 bases from J, the junction contained 9 bases not matched to a gene. CDR3 sequence reads: CASSQGLAAVDEQYF. The CDR3 DNA follows: TGCGCCAGCAGCCAAGGACTAGCGGCCGTAGACGAGCAGTACTTC. The variable domain in full, with the rest retrieved from reference TRBV5-1 and TRBJ2-7, is KAGVTQTPRYLIKTRGQQVTLSCSPISGHRSVSWYQQTPGQGLQFLFEYFSETQRNKGNFPGRFSGRQFSNSRSEMNVSTLELGDSALYLCASSQGLAAVDEQYFGPGTRLTVT.

This clonotype came up many times. The chain combines TRBV6-1 with TRBJ2-1; D may be TRBD1 (6 bases). CDR1 and CDR2 (germline): MNHNS, SASEGT. The CDR3 runs 14 residues. V lost 3 bases and J 4 bases, leaving 10 bases between the germline ends. Here the CDR3 reads CASSDGDIYNEQFF. CDR3 nucleotide sequence: TGTGCCAGCAGTGATGGGGACATATACAATGAGCAGTTCTTC.

The CDR3, as DNA: TGTGCCAGCAGCCAGGGGGGGATGAGAAACACCATATATTTT. Its translation is CASSQGGMRNTIYF. The J gene is TRBJ1-3, the V gene TRBV2, with 7 bases identical to TRBD1. J lost 5 bases, V lost 6 bases, and 7 bases had no gene match. This CDR3 is 14 amino acids long. From germline, CDR1 is SNHLY and CDR2 FYNNEI. Using reference TRBV2 and TRBJ1-3 for the parts outside the CDR3, the full variable domain is EPEVTQTPSHQVTQMGQEVILRCVPISNHLYFYWYRQILGQKVEFLVSFYNNEISEKSEIFDDQFSVERPDGSNFTLKIRSTKLEDSAMYFCASSQGGMRNTIYFGEGSWLTVV.

The chain employs TRBV4-1 and TRBJ2-7; 9 bases align to TRBD2. The CDR3 spans 17 residues. V trimming: 0 bases; J trimming: 3 bases; junction bases outside the gene matches: 9. Germline CDR1 MGHRA, CDR2 YSYEKL. This CDR3 is CASSQDSSGRPYYEQYF. The CDR3 DNA follows: TGCGCCAGCAGCCAAGACTCCAGCGGGAGGCCCTACTACGAGCAGTACTTC.

The chain couples TRBV7-9 to TRBJ1-1; perhaps TRBD1 as D (5 bases). Trimming took 2 bases from V and 1 from J, leaving 11 bases between them. CDR3 length: 15 amino acids. The germline CDR1 and CDR2 sequences are SEHNR and FQNEAQ (reference sequence). CDR3 region: CASSLLWGKNTEAFF. CDR3 coding DNA: TGTGCCAGCAGCTTACTATGGGGCAAGAACACTGAAGCTTTCTTT.